Here is one TCR beta chain with its context. With 10 bases removed from V and 4 bases from J, the gap between germline ends came to 25 bases. The germline V gene has CDR1 LNHDA and CDR2 SQIVND (reference sequence). The CDR3 has 16 residues. TCRdb's table, derived via immunoSEQ multiplex PCR, lists solely in-frame clones and lacks some. The table includes 50,000 or so clones, 75% to 85% detected once. The data were taken from a study of control samples from healthy donors and cancer patients. Sequencing used blood. The sequence was obtained from a man between 65 and 80 years old in good health. The J gene is TRBJ1-2, the V gene TRBV19, with D possibly being TRBD1 (6 bases). Here the CDR3 DNA reads TGTGCCACCGAACCCTTCGCCCAACAGGGTACCTATGGCTACACCTTC. Protein sequence: CATEPFAQQGTYGYTF.